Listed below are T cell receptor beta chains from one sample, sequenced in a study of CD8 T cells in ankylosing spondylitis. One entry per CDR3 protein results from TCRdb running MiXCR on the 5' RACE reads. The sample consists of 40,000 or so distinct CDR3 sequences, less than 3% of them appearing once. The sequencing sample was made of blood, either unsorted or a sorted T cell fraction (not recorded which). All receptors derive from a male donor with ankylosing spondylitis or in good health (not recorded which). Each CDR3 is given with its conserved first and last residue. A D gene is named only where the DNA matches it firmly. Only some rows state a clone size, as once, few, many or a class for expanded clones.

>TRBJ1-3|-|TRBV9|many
CASSVRGNSGNTIYF
TGTGCCAGCAGCGTACGAGGAAACTCTGGAAACACCATATATTTT
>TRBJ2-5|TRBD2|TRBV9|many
CASSVGLGGRGETQYF
TGTGCCAGCAGCGTAGGACTGGGAGGGAGAGGAGAGACCCAGTACTTC
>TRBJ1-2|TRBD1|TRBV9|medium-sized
CASSPRDSYGYTF
TGTGCCAGCAGCCCTCGGGACAGCTATGGCTACACCTTC
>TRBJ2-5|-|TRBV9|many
CASSWDKQETQYF
TGTGCCAGCAGTTGGGACAAACAAGAGACCCAGTACTTC
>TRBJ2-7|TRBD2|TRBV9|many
CASSALGDYSYEQYF
TGTGCCAGCAGCGCCCTCGGGGACTACTCCTACGAGCAGTACTTC
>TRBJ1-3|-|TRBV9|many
CASSVAGRASGNTIYF
TGTGCCAGCAGCGTAGCCGGACGGGCCTCTGGAAACACCATATATTTT
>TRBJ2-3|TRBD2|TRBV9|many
CASSVGTSGSDTQYF
TGTGCCAGCAGCGTAGGCACTAGCGGGAGTGATACGCAGTATTTT
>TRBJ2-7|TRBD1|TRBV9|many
CASSNPGQGHYEQYF
TGTGCCAGCAGCAACCCGGGACAGGGGCACTACGAGCAGTACTTC
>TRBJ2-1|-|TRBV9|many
CASSPSGDNEQFF
TGTGCCAGCTCCCCTTCGGGGGACAATGAGCAGTTCTTC
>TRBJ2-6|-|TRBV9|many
CASSFQTRSGANVLTF
TGTGCCAGCAGCTTTCAGACCCGTTCTGGGGCCAACGTCCTGACTTTC
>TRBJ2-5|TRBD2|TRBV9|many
CASSVGTSGTGTQYF
TGTGCCAGCAGCGTAGGGACTAGCGGTACTGGGACCCAGTACTTC
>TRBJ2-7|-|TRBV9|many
CASSVGLTDAYEQYF
TGTGCCAGCAGCGTTGGCCTGACAGATGCCTACGAGCAGTACTTC
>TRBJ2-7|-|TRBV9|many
CASSMGGGLSYEQYF
TGTGCCAGCAGCATGGGAGGGGGTCTTTCCTACGAGCAGTACTTC
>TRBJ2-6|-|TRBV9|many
CASSVLGTSGANVLTF
TGTGCCAGCAGCGTATTAGGGACATCTGGGGCCAACGTCCTGACTTTC
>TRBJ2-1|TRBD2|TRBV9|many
CASSGIAGGPYNEQFF
TGTGCCAGCAGCGGAATAGCGGGAGGCCCCTACAATGAGCAGTTCTTC
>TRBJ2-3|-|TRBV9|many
CASSVVAANTDTQYF
TGTGCCAGCAGCGTAGTAGCAGCCAACACAGATACGCAGTATTTT
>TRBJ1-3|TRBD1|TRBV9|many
CASSTRTGVSGNTIYF
TGTGCCAGCAGCACCAGGACAGGCGTCTCTGGAAACACCATATATTTT
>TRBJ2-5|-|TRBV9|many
CASSVLSSGAGETQYF
TGTGCCAGCAGCGTACTCTCTTCAGGGGCCGGAGAGACCCAGTACTTC
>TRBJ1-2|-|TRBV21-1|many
CASSKVGQGTGGYTF
-
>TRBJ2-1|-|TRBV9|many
CASSGPGGQEQFF
TGTGCCAGCAGCGGACCCGGGGGCCAGGAGCAGTTCTTC
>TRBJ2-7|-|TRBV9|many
CASGDYEQYF
TGTGCCAGCGGGGATTACGAGCAGTACTTC
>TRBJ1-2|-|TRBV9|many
CASSPGGSYGYTF
TGTGCCAGCAGCCCCGGGGGCAGCTATGGCTACACCTTC
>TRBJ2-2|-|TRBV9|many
CASSNPLADTGELFF
TGTGCCAGCAGCAATCCACTGGCCGACACCGGGGAGCTGTTTTTT
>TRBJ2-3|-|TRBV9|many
CASSVARPADTQYF
TGTGCCAGCAGCGTAGCTCGACCGGCGGATACGCAGTATTTT
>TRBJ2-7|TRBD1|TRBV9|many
CASSAGTGGSYEQYF
TGTGCCAGCAGCGCGGGGACAGGGGGCTCCTACGAGCAGTACTTC
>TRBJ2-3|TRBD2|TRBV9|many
CASSLGLAGDTQYF
TGTGCCAGCAGCCTGGGACTAGCGGGAGATACGCAGTATTTT
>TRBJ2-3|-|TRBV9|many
CASSVAPGFFTDTQYF
TGTGCCAGCAGCGTAGCGCCAGGGTTTTTCACAGATACGCAGTATTTT
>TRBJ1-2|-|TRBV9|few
CASSVAVDYGYTF
TGTGCCAGCAGCGTAGCTGTGGACTATGGCTACACCTTC
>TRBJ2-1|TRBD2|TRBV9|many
CASSVNPSGRDYNEQFF
TGTGCCAGCAGCGTAAACCCTAGCGGGAGGGATTACAATGAGCAGTTCTTC
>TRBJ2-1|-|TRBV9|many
CASSVTSLNEQFF
TGTGCCAGCAGCGTAACGAGCCTCAATGAGCAGTTCTTC
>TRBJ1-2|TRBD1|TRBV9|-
CASSVEQGLDYGYTF
TGTGCCAGCAGCGTAGAACAGGGGTTGGACTATGGCTACACCTTC
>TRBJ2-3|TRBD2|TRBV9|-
CASSVTAGGQVGTDTQYF
TGTGCCAGCAGCGTAACAGCGGGAGGGCAGGTTGGAACAGATACGCAGTATTTT
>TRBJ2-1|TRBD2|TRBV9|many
CASSPGLAGVYNEQFF
TGTGCCAGCAGCCCGGGACTAGCGGGAGTCTACAATGAGCAGTTCTTC
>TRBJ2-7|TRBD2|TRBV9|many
CASSAGLAGVVGYEQYF
TGTGCCAGCAGCGCGGGACTAGCGGGAGTCGTGGGCTACGAGCAGTACTTC
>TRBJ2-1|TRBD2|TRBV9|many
CASSVAPLAVSYNEQFF
TGTGCCAGCAGCGTCGCTCCTCTAGCGGTCTCCTACAATGAGCAGTTCTTC
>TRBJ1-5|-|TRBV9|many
CASSVGQAPNQPQHF
TGTGCCAGCAGCGTGGGGCAGGCCCCCAATCAGCCCCAGCATTTT
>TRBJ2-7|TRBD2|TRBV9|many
CASSLSGSRSEQYF
TGTGCCAGCTCTCTTAGCGGGAGTAGAAGCGAGCAGTACTTC
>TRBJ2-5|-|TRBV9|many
CASSVAWGTETQYF
TGTGCCAGCAGCGTAGCTTGGGGCACAGAGACCCAGTACTTC
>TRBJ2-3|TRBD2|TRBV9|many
CASSWGLASTDTQYF
TGTGCCAGCAGCTGGGGACTAGCGAGCACAGATACGCAGTATTTT
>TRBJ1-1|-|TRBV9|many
CASSPGDLNTEAFF
TGTGCCAGCAGCCCTGGAGACTTGAACACTGAAGCTTTCTTT
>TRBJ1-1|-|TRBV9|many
CASSPPGQYTEAFF
TGTGCCAGCAGCCCCCCCGGACAATACACTGAAGCTTTCTTT
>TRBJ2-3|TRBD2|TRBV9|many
CASSVATVAGGTDTQYF
TGTGCCAGCAGCGTAGCTACGGTAGCGGGAGGGACAGATACGCAGTATTTT
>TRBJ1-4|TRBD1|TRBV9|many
CASSGGQRLVMGQGHNEKLFF
TGTGCCAGCAGCGGGGGACAGAGACTCGTCATGGGACAGGGACACAATGAAAAACTGTTTTTT
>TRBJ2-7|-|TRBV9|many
CASSVGATPTYEQYF
TGTGCCAGCAGCGTAGGTGCGACTCCGACCTACGAGCAGTACTTC
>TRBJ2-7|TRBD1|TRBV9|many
CASSARQGSHEQYF
TGTGCCAGCAGCGCCCGACAGGGAAGCCACGAGCAGTACTTC
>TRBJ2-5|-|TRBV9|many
CASSASETQYF
TGTGCCAGCAGCGCGAGTGAGACCCAGTACTTC
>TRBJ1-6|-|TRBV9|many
CASSVEVGYSPLHF
TGTGCCAGCAGCGTGGAAGTAGGATATTCACCCCTCCACTTT
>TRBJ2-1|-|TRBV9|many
CASSGATGLNNEQFF
TGTGCCAGCAGCGGCGCAACAGGGTTGAACAATGAGCAGTTCTTC
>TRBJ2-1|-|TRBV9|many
CASSFNRVGRGTYNEQFF
TGTGCCAGCAGCTTTAACCGAGTGGGCAGGGGTACTTACAATGAGCAGTTCTTC
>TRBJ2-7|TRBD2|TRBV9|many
CASSARTTSREQYF
TGTGCCAGCAGCGCCAGAACGACTAGCCGGGAGCAGTACTTC
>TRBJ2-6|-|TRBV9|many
CASDPGTGANVLTF
TGTGCCAGCGATCCAGGGACTGGGGCCAACGTCCTGACTTTC
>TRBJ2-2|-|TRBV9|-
CASSVASPSPDPGELFF
TGTGCCAGCAGCGTAGCGTCCCCTAGCCCAGATCCCGGGGAGCTGTTTTTT
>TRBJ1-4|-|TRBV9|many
CASSVSSREDEKLFF
TGTGCCAGCAGCGTATCGTCCAGGGAGGATGAAAAACTGTTTTTT
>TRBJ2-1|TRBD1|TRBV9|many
CASSVGGQGVGEQFF
TGTGCCAGCAGCGTAGGGGGACAGGGAGTGGGGGAGCAGTTCTTC
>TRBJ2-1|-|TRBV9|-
CASSASAGLGGLGEQFF
TGTGCCAGCAGCGCCTCCGCGGGACTAGGGGGCCTAGGTGAGCAGTTCTTC
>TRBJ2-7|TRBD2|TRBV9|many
CASSVVGTSGSEQYF
TGTGCCAGCAGCGTAGTCGGGACTAGCGGGAGTGAGCAGTACTTC
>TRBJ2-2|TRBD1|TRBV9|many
CASSVDRITGELFF
TGTGCCAGCAGCGTGGACAGGATCACCGGGGAGCTGTTTTTT
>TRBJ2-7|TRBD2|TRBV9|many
CASSTTSGGGHEQYF
TGTGCCAGCAGCACCACTAGCGGAGGGGGGCACGAGCAGTACTTC
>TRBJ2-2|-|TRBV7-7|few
CASSSQREEGPGSCFF
-